A selection of T cell receptor beta chains follows, all from one sample in a study of blood T cell repertoires in COVID-19. Produced via immunoSEQ multiplex PCR; TCRdb's table is partial and in-frame only. Of more than 95,000 clones in the sample, over 80% were seen once. The sample taken for sequencing was peripheral blood. These receptors came from a man aged 50-59 years with acute or convalescent COVID-19. The conserved cysteine and the conserved F or W are not part of the CDR3 here. D genes are given only for firm matches.

TRBJ2-7	-	TRBV24-1	ATSDNSEYEQY
TRBJ2-5	TRBD2	TRBV24-1	ATSDLQASGSATQY
TRBJ2-7	-	TRBV19	ATSDRSYEQY
TRBJ2-4	-	TRBV5-1	ASSFSPGNIQY
TRBJ2-3	TRBD1	TRBV27	ASSFYRGAGTDTQY
TRBJ2-7	-	TRBV21-1	ASSKARLAGSYEQY
TRBJ2-3	-	TRBV5-4	ASSHGPGGSLSTDTQY
TRBJ2-5	TRBD2	TRBV5-1	ASSLGSGRETQY
TRBJ1-3	-	TRBV4-1	ASSQGEAGLSGNTIY
TRBJ2-7	-	TRBV5-1	ASSLLLVGSYEQY
TRBJ2-3	TRBD2	TRBV3-1/TRBV3-2	ASSQAHLRSGRAPDTQY
TRBJ2-3	-	TRBV10-3	AISVETGRTDTQY
TRBJ2-1	-	TRBV19	ASRDTSYNEQF
TRBJ2-7	-	TRBV4-1	ASSQPRGPTYEQY
TRBJ1-1	-	TRBV28	ASSLQGTEAF
TRBJ2-3	TRBD1	TRBV14	ASSLRQGAGDTQY
TRBJ2-7	TRBD2	TRBV15	ATSLLPLAGGGEQY
TRBJ1-1	-	TRBV4-1	ASSQEGPGSEAF